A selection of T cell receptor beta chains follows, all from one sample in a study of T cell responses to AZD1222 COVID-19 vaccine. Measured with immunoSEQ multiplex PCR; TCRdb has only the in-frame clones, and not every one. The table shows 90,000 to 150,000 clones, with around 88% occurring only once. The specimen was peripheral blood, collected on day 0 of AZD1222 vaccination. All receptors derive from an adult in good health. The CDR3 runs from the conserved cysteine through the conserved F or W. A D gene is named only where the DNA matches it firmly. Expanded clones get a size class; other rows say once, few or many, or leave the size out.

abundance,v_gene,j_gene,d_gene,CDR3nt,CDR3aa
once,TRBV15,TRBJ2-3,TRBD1,TGTGCCACCAGCACGCCGGGACAGGGGGTTTCCACAGATACGCAGTATTTT,CATSTPGQGVSTDTQYF
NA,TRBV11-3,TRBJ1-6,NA,TGTGCCAGCAGCTTAATATACAGCGGGACTTCACCCCTCCACTTT,CASSLIYSGTSPLHF
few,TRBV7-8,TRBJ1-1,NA,TGTGCCAGCAGCTTAGCTATATACACTGAAGCTTTCTTT,CASSLAIYTEAFF
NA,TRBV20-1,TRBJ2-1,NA,TGCAGTGCTAGAGTCTACAATGAGCAGTTCTTC,CSARVYNEQFF
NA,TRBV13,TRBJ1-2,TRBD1,TGTGCCAGCAGCTTAACAGGGGCGGTTCACTATGGCTACACCTTC,CASSLTGAVHYGYTF
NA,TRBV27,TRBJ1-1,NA,TGTGCCAAAGCTAGGACCAAAGAAGCTTTCTTT,CAKARTKEAFF
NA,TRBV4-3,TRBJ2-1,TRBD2,TGCGCCAGCAGCCAAGATCCCGGAGGGCTAGCGGGCCCGCAGTTCTTC,CASSQDPGGLAGPQFF
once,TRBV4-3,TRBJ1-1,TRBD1,TGCGCCAGCAGCCAAACCCAGGGGGGTGAAGCTTTCTTT,CASSQTQGGEAFF
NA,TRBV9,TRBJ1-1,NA,TGTGCCAGCAGCGCGTCGATTAACACACCCCCCGCGGGGACTGAAGCTTTCTTT,CASSASINTPPAGTEAFF
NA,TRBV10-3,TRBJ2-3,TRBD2,TGTGCCATCAGTGTAGGAGTAAGCGGGGGGAACACAGATACGCAGTATTTT,CAISVGVSGGNTDTQYF
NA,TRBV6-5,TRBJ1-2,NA,TGTGCCAGCAGTTACGATTCGGGTGGCTATGGCTACACCTTC,CASSYDSGGYGYTF
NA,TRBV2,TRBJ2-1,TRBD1,TGTGCCAGCAGCGAAGGGGGCGGTGGGAATGAGCAGTTCTTC,CASSEGGGGNEQFF
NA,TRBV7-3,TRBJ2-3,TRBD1,TGTGCCAGCAGCTTAACGTCACAGGGGAATACGCAGTATTTT,CASSLTSQGNTQYF
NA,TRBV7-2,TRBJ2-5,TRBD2,TGTGCCAGCGGCACGGGGGGGCCCCCGGAGACCCAGTACTTC,CASGTGGPPETQYF
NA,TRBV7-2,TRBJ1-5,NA,TGTGCCAGCAGCTTAACGGGGAGGAGCAATCAGCCCCAGCATTTT,CASSLTGRSNQPQHF
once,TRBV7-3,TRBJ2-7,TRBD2,TGTGCCAGCAGCCCAACTAGCGGGGTTGGCGAGCAGTACTTC,CASSPTSGVGEQYF
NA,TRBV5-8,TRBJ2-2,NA,TGTGCCAGCAGCCGGCGGACAGTTTCGGCAAACACCGGGGAGCTGTTTTTT,CASSRRTVSANTGELFF
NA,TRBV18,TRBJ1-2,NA,TGTGCCAGCTCCCCTACAGGGTTAAGCTATGGCTACACCTTC,CASSPTGLSYGYTF
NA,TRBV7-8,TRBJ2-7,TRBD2,TGTGCCAGCAGCCTGGTAGCGGGATCCTACGAGCAGTACTTC,CASSLVAGSYEQYF
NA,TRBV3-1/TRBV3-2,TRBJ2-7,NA,TGTGCCAGCAGCCCCGGGAAAATAGAGCAGTACTTC,CASSPGKIEQYF
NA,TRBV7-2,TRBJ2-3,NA,TGTGCCAGCAGCTTAGCAGGGTCAGATACGCAGTATTTT,CASSLAGSDTQYF
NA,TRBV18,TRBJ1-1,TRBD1,TGTGCCAGCTCACCACAGGGGGCCGGAATGAACACTGAAGCTTTCTTT,CASSPQGAGMNTEAFF
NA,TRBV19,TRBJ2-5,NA,TGTGCCAGTAGTATGGGTGGCAGGTCGAGGGAGACCCAGTACTTC,CASSMGGRSRETQYF
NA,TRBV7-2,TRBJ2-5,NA,TGTGCCAGCAGCCCGGGACTGGCCCAAGAGACCCAGTACTTC,CASSPGLAQETQYF
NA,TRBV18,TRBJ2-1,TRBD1,TGTGCCAGCTCCCCCGGGACAGGTATCTCCTACAATGAGCAGTTCTTC,CASSPGTGISYNEQFF
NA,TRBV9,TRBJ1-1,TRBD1,TGTGCCAGCAGCGTAGAAGGAGGACAGGCAGCTTTCTTT,CASSVEGGQAAFF
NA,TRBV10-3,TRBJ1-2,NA,TGTGCCATCAGTGACTTCAATACCGGGGCCTCTGGCTATGGCTACACCTTC,CAISDFNTGASGYGYTF
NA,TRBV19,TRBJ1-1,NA,TGTGCCAGTAGTATGGACAGCTACACTGAAGCTTTCTTT,CASSMDSYTEAFF
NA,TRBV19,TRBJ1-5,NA,TGTGCCAGTAGTATCTCACCGAGGGCACCGAGTCAGCCCCAGCATTTT,CASSISPRAPSQPQHF
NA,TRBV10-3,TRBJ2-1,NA,TGTGCCATCAGTGACGCGTGGGCGGGCAACAATGAGCAGTTCTTC,CAISDAWAGNNEQFF
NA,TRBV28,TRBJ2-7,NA,TGTGCCAGCACCAACACGGTTCGAACATACGAGCAGTACTTC,CASTNTVRTYEQYF
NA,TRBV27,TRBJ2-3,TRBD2,TGTGCCAGCAGTCCCGCCGGACTAGCGGGGGCAGATACGCAGTATTTT,CASSPAGLAGADTQYF
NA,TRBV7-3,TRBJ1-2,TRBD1,TGTGCCAGCAGCCCAGGACAGGGACAGGGCTACACCTTC,CASSPGQGQGYTF